This T cell receptor beta chain was identified in a study of OX40 agonist ivuxolimab in advanced cancers. The study in broad terms: Ivuxolimab, which targeted the costimulatory receptor OX40 (CD134), was an agonistic, fully human IgG2 monoclonal antibody. The paper reports the monotherapy dose-escalation portion (N of about 50 patients) of the phase I ivuxolimab trial. The purpose of peripheral TCRbeta sequencing was to test whether ivuxolimab changed TCR sequence diversity and led to clonal T-cell expansion. Among the approximately 50 dose-escalation patients, around 20 had hepatocellular carcinoma, around 15 melanoma, 9 renal cell carcinoma and 9 head and neck cancer. Partial responses occurred in three dose-escalation patients, of whom one had hepatocellular carcinoma and two had cutaneous melanoma. A male proportion of 82.7% and a mean age of 60 years, ranging from 23 to 79, were recorded for the dose-escalation cohort. Patients were allowed to have had prior anti-PD-1, anti-PD-L1 or anti-CTLA-4 therapy, and 40% of the dose-escalation patients had previously received checkpoint inhibitors. Intravenous ivuxolimab was administered to patients every 2 weeks at six dose levels: 0.01, 0.1, 0.3, 1.5, 3 and 10 mg/kg. Findings and caveats that apply to the study as a whole: After ivuxolimab, expanded clones were on average more numerous among CD8+ T cells than among CD4+ T cells. Low levels of normalized T-cell clonal expansion were also shown by some nonresponding patients. In partial responders in the 0.1-3.0 mg/kg groups, normalized peripheral clonal expansion was found to be among the lowest, especially among CD8+ T cells. At doses from 0.1 to 3.0 mg/kg, clonal expansion was seen in both CD4+ and CD8+ blood T cells between baseline and week 6. The antigen specificity of the clonally expanded peripheral T cells was not determined.

Taken from cysteine to phenylalanine, the CDR3 has 14 residues. Only the CDR3 portion is preserved as DNA: 42 bases, with reading frame beginning at the first base. The germline V gene (reference sequence) yields MNHEY for CDR1 and SMNVEV for CDR2. The V end loses 0 bases and the J end loses 8 bases, and a stretch of 13 bases separates them. Genomic DNA was extracted from sorted cells for sequencing of the TCRbeta CDR3 region. TCRbeta CDR3 regions were sequenced using the immunoSEQ Assay. Entries here come from immuneACCESS through TCRdb and include only in-frame sequences with V and J called. Some clones fail to appear in such tables; in the studies checked, an unresolved V gene covers under half of the shortfall, and the cause of the remainder is unknown. For this sample the table gives about 99,000 clones, of which more than 95% were detected only once. Just over 2% of the sample goes to the ten largest clones.

Patients with autoimmune disease history or receiving systemic immunosuppression were excluded from the trial. Peripheral blood for TCR sequencing was collected from all dose cohorts at baseline, on cycle 4 day 1, and on cycle 7 day 1. The samples were taken from a phase I, first-in-human, multicenter, open-label dose-escalation trial of ivuxolimab. The trial enrolled adults with locally advanced or metastatic head and neck squamous cell, hepatocellular, melanoma or renal cell carcinoma. Before TCR sequencing, CD4+ T cells and CD8+ T cells were sorted from peripheral blood as separate populations. As to this clone: Its antigen target is currently unknown. No per-base quality is available; no much larger clone lies one base away.

The receptor was derived from an adult with an advanced solid tumor such as melanoma, head and neck, liver or kidney cancer. The chain is encoded by TRBV27 joined to TRBJ1-2; the D gene is possibly TRBD1, with 5 bases matching. The sample in question was CD4+ or CD8+ T cells sorted from blood, obtained in a trial of the OX40 agonist ivuxolimab. The DNA is as follows: TGTGCCAGCAGTTTATCAGTTCAGGGAGGGGGCTACACCTTC. It translates as CASSLSVQGGGYTF.